The clone carrying this T cell receptor beta chain was counted only a few times. Its specificity is unknown. TCRdb processed the reads anew with MiXCR; each CDR3 protein has one entry. The repertoire holds almost 550,000 distinct CDR3 sequences, with 16% as singletons. The data stem from a study of T cell repertoires in cytomegalovirus infection. The wider study: Indicated by public TCR beta signatures were CMV infection and matching HLA type.

V gave up 3 bases and J gave up 8 bases, with 5 bases separating them. This CDR3 region has 11 residues. Germline-derived CDR1 and CDR2 are SEHNR and FQNEAQ (reference sequence). Study results and limitations: There were carriers of CMV plus the relevant HLA, and cumulative public TCR beta family frequency identified them.

This sequence was found in a human donor in good health (CMV status not recorded). Some clones in this sample may be carry-over from other donors' samples. The chain uses TRBV7-9 and TRBJ2-1, with D hard to call. The sequenced material came from CD8+ T cells from PBMCs. In nucleotides, the CDR3 is TGTGCCAGCAGCTTCTTGGATGAGCAGTTCTTC. Protein: CASSFLDEQFF.